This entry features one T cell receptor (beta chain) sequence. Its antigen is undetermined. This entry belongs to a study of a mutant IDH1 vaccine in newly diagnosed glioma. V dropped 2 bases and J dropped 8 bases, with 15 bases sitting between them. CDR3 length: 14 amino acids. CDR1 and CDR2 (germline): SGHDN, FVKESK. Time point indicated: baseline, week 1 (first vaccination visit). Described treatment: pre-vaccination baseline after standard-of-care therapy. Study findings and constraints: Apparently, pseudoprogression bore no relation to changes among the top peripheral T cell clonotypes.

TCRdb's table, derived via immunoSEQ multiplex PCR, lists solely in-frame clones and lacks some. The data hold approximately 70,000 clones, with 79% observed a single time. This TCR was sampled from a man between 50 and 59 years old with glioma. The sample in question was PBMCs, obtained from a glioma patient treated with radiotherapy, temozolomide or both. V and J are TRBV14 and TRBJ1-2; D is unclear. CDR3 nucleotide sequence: TGTGCCAGCAGCCAATTTCCCAGACAAGGGGGCTACACCTTC. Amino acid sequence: CASSQFPRQGGYTF.